These 18 T cell receptor beta chains share one sample of origin, sequenced in a study of neurological immune-mediated disorders. TCRdb processed the 5' RACE reads anew with MiXCR; each CDR3 protein has one entry. The sample lists some 48,000 distinct CDR3 sequences, just under 6% occurring once. The specimen sequenced was CD4+ T cells from blood. The receptors here all came from a woman aged 18-29 years with multiple sclerosis.

In its sample, this clonotype was seen a few times. The chain employs TRBV3-1 and TRBJ2-3; no reliable D call. From germline, CDR1 is LGHDT and CDR2 YNNKEL (reference sequence). V was shortened by 1 base and J by 6 bases, with 8 bases between the two germline ends. This CDR3 contains 13 residues. The CDR3 nucleotides are TGTGCCAGCAGCCAAGCCATATACGATACGCAGTATTTT. As protein: CASSQAIYDTQYF.

This clonotype appeared many times. The chain recombines TRBV12-3 or TRBV12-4 with TRBJ2-3; D gene unclear. The CDR3 spans 12 residues. Trimming took off 5 bases at V and 2 bases at J, with 5 bases between the two ends. CDR3: CASSPATDTQYF. CDR3 nucleotide sequence: TGTGCCAGCAGTCCTGCCACAGATACGCAGTATTTT.

The chain employs TRBV20-1 and TRBJ2-3; TRBD2 might be the D (7 bases). The germline V gene encodes CDR1 DFQATT and CDR2 SNEGSKA (reference sequence). The CDR3 has 14 amino acids. Trimming removed 4 bases at V and 4 bases at J, with 15 bases between. In nucleotides, the CDR3 is TGCAGTGCTAAATCGGGGGGCGACGCAGATACGCAGTATTTT. This codes for CSAKSGGDADTQYF.

This clonotype was observed at least ten times. This sequence joins TRBV20-1 and TRBJ2-1; the match to TRBD2 covers 7 bases. The germline CDR1 and CDR2 sequences are DFQATT and SNEGSKA (reference sequence). The CDR3 is 16 amino acids. The junction had 13 bases not matched to a gene; V was cut back by 5 bases and J by 3 bases. CDR3 in amino acids: CSASPVGLAVYNEQFF. The CDR3 DNA follows: TGCAGTGCTTCCCCCGTTGGGCTAGCGGTCTACAATGAGCAGTTCTTC.

This clonotype has ten or more counts. V is TRBV20-1 and J is TRBJ2-3; possibly TRBD1 for D (6 bases). Trimming pared 5 bases from V and 5 bases from J, leaving 11 bases between. Per germline, CDR1 DFQATT and CDR2 SNEGSKA (reference sequence). There are 12 residues in the CDR3. The DNA for the CDR3 is TGCAGTGCTGGGGGCGGGCAAGATACGCAGTATTTT. It yields the protein CSAGGGQDTQYF.

This clonotype was picked up many times. The rearrangement links TRBV4-3 to TRBJ2-5; 7 bases are shared with TRBD2. Germline lookup yields CDR1 LGHNA and CDR2 YSLEER. Unmatched junction bases numbered 9, after V lost 0 bases and J lost 2 bases. The CDR3 runs to 17 residues. The CDR3 region has the DNA TGCGCCAGCAGCCAAGAACGGGGCGGGAGAGGGCAAGAGACCCAGTACTTC. The encoded protein is CASSQERGGRGQETQYF.

This clonotype was recorded a few times. The V gene is TRBV7-9, the J gene TRBJ1-5; possibly TRBD1 for D (6 bases). The V gene lost 5 bases and the J gene lost 0 bases, with 8 bases spanning the gap. Germline V gene sequence: CDR1 SEHNR, CDR2 FQNEAQ (reference sequence). The CDR3 spans 14 residues. CDR3 region: CASSLQGSNQPQHF. The CDR3 DNA reads TGTGCCAGCAGCCTACAGGGTAGCAATCAGCCCCAGCATTTT.

This clonotype was observed many times. The rearrangement joins TRBV5-6 to TRBJ2-1, with 11 positions matching TRBD2. The CDR3 is made up of 16 amino acids. V shed 4 bases and J 8 bases; nucleotides not matched to a gene: 11. Germline CDR1 is SGHDT and CDR2 is YYEEEE. This CDR3 reads CASSEPLAGGVYEQFF. CDR3 coding DNA: TGTGCCAGCAGCGAACCCCTAGCGGGAGGAGTCTATGAGCAGTTCTTC.

This clonotype was observed many times. The genes are TRBV6-5 and TRBJ2-1; possible D gene TRBD2, 5 bases. The CDR3 runs 13 residues. CDR1 is MNHEY and CDR2 is SVGAGI in the germline V gene. Trimming stripped 7 bases from V and 2 bases from J, with 9 bases between. The CDR3 bases are TGTGCCAGCACAGAGGGAACCTACAATGAGCAGTTCTTC. Translated: CASTEGTYNEQFF.

This clonotype has a count of ten or more. V usage is TRBV25-1 and J usage is TRBJ2-1; perhaps TRBD2 as D (6 bases). The length of the CDR3 is 14 residues. Trimming stripped 2 bases from V and 4 bases from J, with 9 bases between. Germline V CDR1 and CDR2: MGHDK, SYGVNS. For the CDR3, the DNA is TGTGCCAGCAGTGAAATTGGGAGGTACAATGAGCAGTTCTTC. This translates into CASSEIGRYNEQFF.

The table lists this clonotype with many counts. The chain has TRBV20-1 and TRBJ2-5; TRBD1 matches 7 bases. Germline trimming cut 5 bases from V and 1 base from J; bases unmatched to any gene: 4. The germline V gene encodes CDR1 DFQATT and CDR2 SNEGSKA (reference sequence). This CDR3 region has 13 residues. The CDR3 bases are TGCAGTGCTCCGGGACAGTTCCAAGAGACCCAGTACTTC. It codes for CSAPGQFQETQYF.

This clonotype was picked up many times. The V and J genes are TRBV29-1 and TRBJ1-5; the D is unclear. With 6 bases removed from V and 9 bases from J, the gap between germline ends came to 18 bases. Germline loops: CDR1 SQVTM, CDR2 ANQGSEA. The CDR3 spans 13 residues. The CDR3 spells CSVRSALSGPQHF. The CDR3 nucleotides read TGCAGCGTACGATCAGCTCTGTCTGGGCCCCAGCATTTT.

This clonotype was counted many times. This rearrangement joins TRBV14 to TRBJ1-1; TRBD1 matches at 8 bases. The CDR3 is 13 residues long. Trimming cost V 5 bases and J 4 bases; bases outside gene matches: 3. Germline loops: CDR1 SGHDN, CDR2 FVKESK. For the CDR3, the DNA is TGTGCCAGCAGCTTTGACAGGGGCACTGAAGCTTTCTTT. Amino acid sequence: CASSFDRGTEAFF.

This clonotype has ten or more counts. This chain links TRBV12-3 or TRBV12-4 with TRBJ2-1; D may match TRBD1 or TRBD2 (7 bases each). V gave up 5 bases and J gave up 9 bases, with 20 bases separating them. The CDR3 consists of 15 residues. CDR3 amino acids: CASSLQTGRASEQFF. Written as DNA, the CDR3 is TGTGCCAGCAGTCTGCAGACAGGGAGGGCTAGTGAGCAGTTCTTC.

This clonotype has a count of ten or more. This chain connects TRBV4-2 to TRBJ2-3; 9 positions match TRBD2. Germline V gives CDR1 LGHNA, CDR2 YNFKEQ. The CDR3 length is 21 residues. Trimming cost V 2 bases and J 0 bases; bases outside gene matches: 18. The CDR3 DNA reads TGTGCCAGCAGCCAAAACGCCCCCATGCCTAGCGGGGCAACTAGCACAGATACGCAGTATTTT. Encoded protein: CASSQNAPMPSGATSTDTQYF.

This clonotype was seen a few times. The chain couples TRBV27 to TRBJ1-5, with D possibly matching TRBD1 (5 bases). Germline V gene data show CDR1 as MNHEY and CDR2 as SMNVEV (reference sequence). CDR3 length: 15 residues. V lost 4 bases and J lost 5, with 15 bases in between. This CDR3 is CASSSRQTGHQPQHF. CDR3 in DNA: TGTGCCAGCAGTTCTCGACAAACGGGGCATCAGCCCCAGCATTTT.

This clonotype was seen ten or more times. This chain joins TRBV28 and TRBJ2-5; unclear D gene. Per the germline V gene, CDR1 is MDHEN and CDR2 is SYDVKM. The CDR3 runs 12 residues. V gave up 3 bases and J gave up 5 bases, with 7 bases separating them. CDR3 loop: CASSLLRETQYF. For the CDR3, the DNA is TGTGCCAGCAGTTTGTTGCGGGAGACCCAGTACTTC.

This clonotype was seen ten or more times. V is TRBV20-1 and J is TRBJ1-5; 7 bases fit TRBD1. The germline V gene has CDR1 DFQATT and CDR2 SNEGSKA (reference sequence). Trimming cost V 3 bases and J 4 bases; bases outside gene matches: 6. The CDR3 extends over 14 amino acids. CDR3 amino acids: CSASDGTVNQPQHF. The CDR3 DNA sequence: TGCAGTGCTAGTGACGGGACAGTTAATCAGCCCCAGCATTTT.